The entry below gives a single T cell receptor (beta chain) sequence along with its context. This clone was seen only once. No antigen is known for it. Per-base qualities were not stored, and no clone one base away is much larger. Whole blood was collected in K2EDTA tubes by collaborating institutions according to the institutions' own protocols. Collaborator samples were shipped for TCRbeta analysis as frozen whole blood, isolated PBMCs, or DNA extracted from either sample type. TCRbeta CDR3 regions were amplified from genomic DNA by means of the immunoSEQ Assay, a bias-controlled multiplex PCR. The paper's data handling went like this. Nucleated cell counts per sample were estimated from amplification of reference gene primers within the assay. To quantify the absolute abundance of each unique TCRbeta CDR3 rearrangement, sequence reads were collapsed and filtered. Productive Simpson clonality was computed per sample as the square root of Simpson's diversity index over productive rearrangements. Not all clones reach the TCRdb copy of this immuneACCESS table, which keeps in-frame sequences only. Checked studies attribute under half of the gap to unresolved V genes and leave the rest unexplained. The D gene and trimming were derived from the DNA, and the V and J assignments and clone size from that table. This sample gives some 150,000 clones in total; approximately 86% of them show up just once. Of the sample, approximately 1.4% falls within the top ten clones.

These data belong to a study of blood T cell repertoires in COVID-19 (dated by TCRdb to the early 2020s). As for the study more broadly: The collaborator samples originated in the United States, Italy and Spain and spanned the acute and convalescent phases of COVID-19. The prospective study material was composed of cDNA or gDNA derived from T cells, B-cell-depleted T cells, or PBMCs. Subjects who had been exposed to COVID-19, were actively infected with it, or had recovered from it provided the deeply sampled blood TCRbeta repertoires that made up the dataset. A freely available public database, intended as a resource for researchers studying the immune response to SARS-CoV-2, is where the repertoires were released. The samples were drawn from the first 160 participants of the ongoing ImmuneRACE study and from 950 to 1,500 subjects provided by 6 global collaborators. Nearly every sample came with metadata listing a de-identified subject ID, COVID-19 status, age in years and sex. Where available, HLA class I and class II types were taken from metadata supplied by the sample provider and were not determined by assay-based typing. What the study reported, not specific to this receptor: Clinical and demographic metadata were provided uncurated, with the amount varying by source and participant.

The germline V gene encodes CDR1 MNHEY and CDR2 SVGEGT. From cysteine to phenylalanine, the CDR3 is 14 amino acids long. The only DNA kept is the CDR3, 42 bases in frame from the first base. V is pared back by 0 bases and J by 6 bases, with 11 bases lying between the germline termini. The chain links TRBV6-2 or TRBV6-3 with TRBJ1-1; TRBD1 is possibly the D segment (6 matching bases). The source of this sequence is a woman aged 45-60 years with acute or convalescent COVID-19. Sample: peripheral blood. DNA sequence: TGTGCCAGCAGTTACTCGAAAGCAGGGGCTGAAGCTTTCTTT. It codes for CASSYSKAGAEAFF.